These 21 T cell receptor beta chains were all obtained from the same sample, sequenced in a study of T cells in localized non-small cell lung cancer. Profiling relied on immunoSEQ multiplex PCR, and the TCRdb table lists in-frame clones only, not all of them. This repertoire shows fewer than 20,000 clones, roughly nine tenths found once; its top ten account for 2.5% to 3%. Sequencing was performed on peripheral blood, taken before any cancer treatment. The receptors derive from a woman between 35 and 75 years old with stage I lung adenocarcinoma.

The V call is TRBV27, the J call TRBJ2-7, with TRBD1 matching over 8 bases. J lost 0 bases, V lost 6 bases, and 4 bases had no gene match. Germline V CDR1 and CDR2: MNHEY, SMNVEV (reference sequence). There are 14 residues in the CDR3. CDR3 sequence: CASRQDRVSYEQYF. CDR3 sequence (DNA): TGTGCCAGCAGACAGGACAGGGTCTCCTACGAGCAGTACTTC.

V usage is TRBV14 and J usage is TRBJ2-1, with a weak D call TRBD2 (5 bases). Trimming stripped 1 base from V and 9 bases from J, with 10 bases between. The CDR3 is made up of 13 amino acids. The germline V gene encodes CDR1 SGHDN and CDR2 FVKESK. In DNA form, the CDR3 reads TGTGCCAGCAGCCAAGCGAGGGTCGGTGAGCAGTTCTTC. This gives the protein CASSQARVGEQFF.

The J gene is TRBJ2-1, the V gene TRBV28; tentative D call: TRBD2 (6 bases). With 6 bases removed from V and 4 bases from J, the gap between germline ends came to 10 bases. The CDR3 totals 13 residues. Germline V gene data show CDR1 as MDHEN and CDR2 as SYDVKM. The CDR3 loop reads CASSGLMYNEQFF. Written as DNA, the CDR3 is TGTGCCAGCAGCGGACTAATGTACAATGAGCAGTTCTTC.

The V call is TRBV19, the J call TRBJ2-2; 7 nucleotides agree with TRBD2. J gave up 5 bases and V 6 bases, and 6 bases lay outside the gene matches. Looked up from germline, CDR1 is LNHDA and CDR2 is SQIVND (reference sequence). The CDR3 extends over 14 amino acids. CDR3 bases: TGTGCCAGTAGCCCCCGGGGAGGGACCGGGGAGCTGTTTTTT. Translation: CASSPRGGTGELFF.

This clone has just a few counts. V is TRBV6-1 and J is TRBJ2-2, with TRBD2 identical over 8 bases. The CDR3 is 14 amino acids. CDR1 is MNHNS and CDR2 is SASEGT in the germline V gene. Trimming at V came to 7 bases and at J to 3 bases, leaving 4 bases not matched to a gene. The CDR3 coding sequence is TGTGCCAGCAAGAAACTAGCGGACACCGGGGAGCTGTTTTTT. Its translation is CASKKLADTGELFF.

CDR3 sequence reads: CASIPQMGGTEAFF. As DNA, the CDR3 is TGTGCCAGCATTCCCCAGATGGGGGGCACTGAAGCTTTCTTT. V gene TRBV6-6 combines with J gene TRBJ1-1; perhaps TRBD1 as D (5 bases). This CDR3 spans 14 amino acids. V was pared by 7 bases and J by 4 bases, with 16 bases between. Germline V gives CDR1 MNHNY, CDR2 SVGAGI (reference sequence).

This clone was recorded only once. V and J are TRBV6-1 and TRBJ1-1; D is unresolved. The CDR3 has 14 residues. The germline gives CDR1 MNHNS, CDR2 SASEGT. V was cut by 5 bases and J by 2 bases, with 12 bases left in between. The CDR3 sequence: CASSTREVNTEAFF. The CDR3 DNA reads TGTGCCAGCAGTACCCGAGAGGTAAACACTGAAGCTTTCTTT.

In its sample, this clone was seen a few times. The V gene is TRBV7-2, the J gene TRBJ2-7; D is tentatively TRBD1 or TRBD2 (5 bases each). This CDR3 region has 14 residues. Trimming shortened V by 5 bases and J by 2 bases, and 13 bases separated the two germline ends. Looked up from germline, CDR1 is SGHTA and CDR2 is FQGNSA. The CDR3 coding sequence is TGTGCCAGCAGCCCCAACCCGGGGCCCTACGAGCAGTACTTC. Translating gives CASSPNPGPYEQYF.

The V and J genes are TRBV5-1 and TRBJ1-4; 7 bases agree with TRBD1. V dropped 4 bases and J dropped 8; count of bases not matched to a gene: 8. The CDR3 runs 14 residues. In germline, CDR1 is SGHRS, CDR2 YFSETQ. The CDR3: CASSVGQVGEKLFF. In DNA, the CDR3 is TGCGCCAGCAGCGTCGGACAGGTTGGCGAAAAACTGTTTTTT.

This chain joins TRBV11-3 and TRBJ1-5; D perhaps matches TRBD1 (5 bases). V was cut by 6 bases and J by 4 bases, with 19 bases left in between. The CDR3 has 16 residues. The germline V gene encodes CDR1 SGHNT and CDR2 YENEEA. The CDR3 spells CASRLPLSGANQPQHF. The CDR3, as DNA: TGTGCCAGCAGGTTGCCCCTTTCCGGGGCAAATCAGCCCCAGCATTTT. Together with reference TRBV11-3 and TRBJ1-5, the CDR3 gives the full variable domain: EAGVVQSPRYKIIEKKQPVAFWCNPISGHNTLYWYLQNLGQGPELLIRYENEEAVDDSQLPKDRFSAERLKGVDSTLKIQPAELGDSAVYLCASRLPLSGANQPQHFGDGTRLSIL.

V is TRBV29-1 and J is TRBJ2-5; TRBD1 aligns across 11 bases. After removal of 0 bases from V and 2 bases from J, the junction contained 5 bases not matched to a gene. Germline V gene sequence: CDR1 SQVTM, CDR2 ANQGSEA. The CDR3 consists of 16 residues. The CDR3: CSVEDGQGAPQETQYF. CDR3 DNA: TGCAGCGTTGAAGATGGACAGGGGGCGCCTCAAGAGACCCAGTACTTC.

This chain links TRBV11-3 with TRBJ2-1, with 8 bases fitting TRBD1. The germline gives CDR1 SGHNT, CDR2 YENEEA. This CDR3 has 16 amino acids. The trim removed 0 bases at V and 6 bases at J, leaving 7 bases unmatched. The CDR3 DNA is TGTGCCAGCAGCTTAGATGGACAGGGTCCAGTCAATGAGCAGTTCTTC. Protein product: CASSLDGQGPVNEQFF.

This clone has only one observation. This chain joins TRBV19 and TRBJ1-5, with D maybe TRBD1 (5 bases). Trimming took 4 bases from V and 2 from J, leaving 15 bases between them. This CDR3 region has 16 residues. CDR1 is LNHDA, CDR2 SQIVND, per germline (reference sequence). The CDR3 sequence is CASSTTGAGGNQPQHF. CDR3 DNA sequence: TGTGCCAGTAGTACTACAGGCGCTGGGGGCAATCAGCCCCAGCATTTT.

V usage is TRBV11-2 and J usage is TRBJ2-1, with 15 bases that match TRBD2. The CDR3 sequence is 17 residues long. V trimming: 5 bases; J trimming: 2 bases; junction bases outside the gene matches: 4. Per the germline V gene, CDR1 is SGHAT and CDR2 is FQNNGV. The CDR3 reads CASSLGLAGGTYNEQFF. Written as DNA, the CDR3 is TGTGCCAGCAGCCTCGGACTAGCGGGGGGGACCTACAATGAGCAGTTCTTC.

J is TRBJ1-1 and V is TRBV7-2, with D tentatively TRBD1 (5 bases). Between the trimmed V and J ends, which lost 1 base and 7 bases, there was a span of 10 bases. The CDR3 has 13 residues. Per germline, CDR1 SGHTA and CDR2 FQGNSA. This CDR3 is CASSLVWGGEAFF. The DNA of the CDR3 is TGTGCCAGCAGCTTAGTTTGGGGGGGTGAAGCTTTCTTT.

The V call is TRBV6-1, the J call TRBJ1-5; 7 nucleotides line up with TRBD1. This CDR3 comprises 13 residues. Trimming took 8 bases from V and 2 from J; bases not matched to a gene: 3. Per the germline V gene, CDR1 is MNHNS and CDR2 is SASEGT. Here the CDR3 reads CASGTAGNQPQHF. DNA for the CDR3: TGTGCCAGCGGGACAGCAGGCAATCAGCCCCAGCATTTT.

This chain connects TRBV29-1 to TRBJ1-5; no clear D gene. CDR3 length: 13 residues. Between the trimmed V and J ends, which lost 6 bases and 3 bases, there was a span of 12 bases. Germline V gene data show CDR1 as SQVTM and CDR2 as ANQGSEA. The CDR3 region is CSVAGGINQPQHF. DNA of the CDR3: TGCAGCGTAGCGGGCGGGATCAATCAGCCCCAGCATTTT.

The chain couples TRBV7-2 to TRBJ1-4; D is unresolved. This CDR3 is 14 amino acids long. Germline V gene data show CDR1 as SGHTA and CDR2 as FQGNSA. Between the trimmed V and J ends, which lost 5 bases and 3 bases, there was a span of 10 bases. The CDR3 reads CASSRRVANEKLFF. In DNA, the CDR3 is TGTGCCAGCAGCAGGAGAGTCGCTAATGAAAAACTGTTTTTT.

The chain couples TRBV27 to TRBJ2-6, with 8 nucleotides matching TRBD1. This CDR3 contains 17 residues. Germline lookup yields CDR1 MNHEY and CDR2 SMNVEV (reference sequence). J was trimmed by 4 bases and V by 5 bases; bases with no gene match: 10. DNA for the CDR3: TGTGCCAGCAGTCTCGGACAGGGTCTTGCCGGGGCCAACGTCCTGACTTTC. This sequence encodes CASSLGQGLAGANVLTF. The full variable domain, with the rest looked up from reference TRBV27 and TRBJ2-6, is EAQVTQNPRYLITVTGKKLTVTCSQNMNHEYMSWYRQDPGLGLRQIYYSMNVEVTDKGDVPEGYKVSRKEKRNFPLILESPSPNQTSLYFCASSLGQGLAGANVLTFGAGSRLTVL.

The rearrangement uses TRBV11-3 and TRBJ2-2; possible D gene TRBD1, 6 bases. The CDR3 is made up of 14 amino acids. Trimming pared 1 base from V and 8 bases from J, leaving 11 bases between. CDR1 is SGHNT, CDR2 YENEEA, per germline. CDR3: CASSLVGGAGELFF. The CDR3 DNA follows: TGTGCCAGCAGCTTAGTTGGGGGCGCGGGGGAGCTGTTTTTT.

The chain couples TRBV7-3 to TRBJ1-1; 11 bases are shared with TRBD1. The J segment lost 4 bases and the V segment lost 0 bases, leaving 1 base of the junction unmatched. This CDR3 is built from 15 residues. From germline, CDR1 is SGHTA and CDR2 FQGTGA. CDR3: CASSLTGTGGTEAFF. Here the CDR3 DNA reads TGTGCCAGCAGCTTAACCGGGACAGGGGGCACTGAAGCTTTCTTT.